This T cell receptor beta chain was captured in a study of shared clonotypes between healthy human individuals. For this clone: The sample carries other DNA sequences with the same CDR3.

Germline values: CDR1 SGDLS, CDR2 YYNGEE. The CDR3 runs to 12 residues. V was pared by 0 bases and J by 6 bases, with 3 bases between. In the naive CD8 group, cells lacked CD45RO and were positively selected for CCR7, so terminally differentiated effector memory CD45RA+ cells were left out. The table came from immunoSEQ multiplex PCR; TCRdb's copy has only in-frame clones and leaves some out. Of 1.5 million to 2.5 million clones listed, about 95% are singletons. The sequencing sample was made of naive CD8+ T cells sorted from blood. The sequence was obtained from a man between 18 and 29 years old in good health. The V gene is TRBV9, the J gene TRBJ2-2, with D unclear. The CDR3 sequence is CASSVVPGELFF. CDR3 bases: TGTGCCAGCAGCGTAGTACCCGGGGAGCTGTTTTTT.